What follows are 14 T cell receptor beta chains derived from one specimen sequenced in a study of shared clonotypes between healthy human individuals. This table comes from immunoSEQ multiplex PCR, and its TCRdb copy is limited to in-frame clones, with some not included. The table lists 2 million to 3 million clones, over 85% of them singletons. Sequencing was carried out using naive CD4+ T cells sorted from blood. Noted subset: CD45RA+ positively selected. The receptors were gathered from a man between 18 and 35 years old in good health.

The chain links TRBV19 to TRBJ1-1; D remains unclear. Trimming cost V 3 bases and J 2 bases, with 13 bases left between them. The CDR3 sequence is 15 residues long. Germline values: CDR1 LNHDA, CDR2 SQIVND (reference sequence). This chain's CDR3 is CASSMWAPGNTEAFF. The CDR3 region has the DNA TGTGCCAGTAGTATGTGGGCGCCTGGTAACACTGAAGCTTTCTTT.

V and J are TRBV6-1 and TRBJ1-5, with D possibly TRBD1 on 6 matching bases. In germline, CDR1 is MNHNS, CDR2 SASEGT. V lost 3 bases, J lost 4 bases, and 13 bases lay in between. CDR3 length: 15 amino acids. This CDR3 is CASSEDRQVNQPQHF. CDR3 nucleotides: TGTGCCAGCAGTGAGGACAGACAAGTGAATCAGCCCCAGCATTTT.

The chain employs TRBV28 and TRBJ2-4, with 7 nucleotides matching TRBD1. CDR3 length: 14 amino acids. Germline values: CDR1 MDHEN, CDR2 SYDVKM. Unmatched junction bases numbered 7, after V lost 10 bases and J lost 1 base. The CDR3: CATLPGQAKNIQYF. Here the CDR3 DNA reads TGTGCCACCCTCCCGGGACAGGCCAAAAACATTCAGTACTTC.

The chain joins TRBV19 to TRBJ2-2; TRBD2 is a possible D gene (6 bases). V was shortened by 8 bases and J by 4 bases, with 14 bases between the two germline ends. Germline values: CDR1 LNHDA, CDR2 SQIVND (reference sequence). CDR3 length equals 14 residues. The CDR3 reads CASSPGGVTGELFF. In DNA, the CDR3 is TGTGCCAGTTCCCCCGGGGGAGTCACCGGGGAGCTGTTTTTT.

This clone showed up just once. The V gene is TRBV5-1, the J gene TRBJ1-3; 9 bases fit TRBD1. The V gene's germline CDR1 is SGHRS and CDR2 YFSETQ. This CDR3 spans 15 amino acids. V lost 2 bases and J lost 4; bases outside the gene matches: 4. The CDR3 sequence: CASSLQGAEGNTIYF. The CDR3 DNA follows: TGCGCCAGCAGCTTACAGGGGGCGGAAGGAAACACCATATATTTT.

Of note for this clone: Additional DNA sequences in this sample encode the identical CDR3. V gene TRBV10-3 combines with J gene TRBJ1-2; D is uncertain. Germline V gene data show CDR1 as ENHRY and CDR2 as SYGVKD. The V end lost 4 bases, the J end lost 2 bases, and 8 bases lay between the germline ends. The CDR3 covers 13 residues. This chain's CDR3 is CAISARENYGYTF. The CDR3 DNA sequence: TGTGCCATCAGTGCCCGGGAGAACTATGGCTACACCTTC.

The chain links TRBV5-4 to TRBJ2-6; 7 bases align to TRBD1. The J segment lost 2 bases and the V segment lost 3 bases, leaving 5 bases of the junction unmatched. CDR1 is SGHNT and CDR2 is YYREEE in the germline V gene (reference sequence). The CDR3 has 16 residues. CDR3 bases: TGTGCCAGCAGCTCAGGGGGTAGAACTGGGGCCAACGTCCTGACTTTC. Translation gives CASSSGGRTGANVLTF.

V is TRBV5-8 and J is TRBJ2-2, with unresolved D. V gave up 4 bases and J gave up 4 bases, with 11 bases separating them. Germline assignment: CDR1 SGHTS and CDR2 YDEGEE. The CDR3 is made up of 14 amino acids. The CDR3: CASSDLGFTGELFF. The CDR3 region has the DNA TGTGCCAGCAGCGACCTTGGCTTCACCGGGGAGCTGTTTTTT.

V gene TRBV20-1 combines with J gene TRBJ1-1; no firm D call. This CDR3 spans 11 amino acids. V was clipped by 6 bases and J by 6 bases, with 11 bases between them. Germline lookup yields CDR1 DFQATT and CDR2 SNEGSKA (reference sequence). CDR3 DNA: TGCAGTGCCCCAGTTGTTCCTGAAGCTTTCTTT. Protein: CSAPVVPEAFF.

Concerning this clone: The sample carries other DNA sequences with the same CDR3. This sequence joins TRBV11-2 and TRBJ1-1, with D possibly TRBD1 on 5 matching bases. CDR1 is SGHAT and CDR2 is FQNNGV in the germline V gene. The CDR3 totals 14 residues. Between the trimmed V and J ends, which lost 5 bases and 1 base, there was a span of 11 bases. The CDR3 DNA follows: TGTGCCAGCAGCCGGGGGGGGAAGAACACTGAAGCTTTCTTT. Amino acid sequence: CASSRGGKNTEAFF.

The chain employs TRBV15 and TRBJ2-7; D is tentatively TRBD1 or TRBD2 (6 bases each). CDR1 is LNHNV, CDR2 YYDKDF, per germline (reference sequence). The CDR3 consists of 16 residues. V lost 1 base to trimming and J lost 4 bases, with 17 bases between them. The CDR3, as DNA: TGTGCCACCAGCAGAGGGGACACAGGGAGGTCATACGAGCAGTACTTC. Protein sequence: CATSRGDTGRSYEQYF.

V gene TRBV5-1 combines with J gene TRBJ2-3, with 9 positions matching TRBD2. The CDR3 runs to 17 residues. Germline V gene sequence: CDR1 SGHRS, CDR2 YFSETQ. Trimming took 1 base from V and 0 from J; bases not matched to a gene: 6. The CDR3: CASSLNQRGASTDTQYF. CDR3 DNA: TGCGCCAGCAGCTTGAACCAGCGGGGGGCGAGCACAGATACGCAGTATTTT.

The chain uses TRBV10-1 and TRBJ2-1, with no clear D. The CDR3 runs 13 residues. The germline V gene encodes CDR1 WNHNN and CDR2 SYGVQD (reference sequence). The V end lost 0 bases, the J end lost 5 bases, and 5 bases lay between the germline ends. Here the CDR3 reads CASSESINNEQFF. In nucleotides, the CDR3 is TGCGCCAGCAGTGAGTCGATTAACAATGAGCAGTTCTTC.

The chain is built from TRBV10-3 and TRBJ2-7, with 7 bases lining up with TRBD1. The CDR3 runs to 14 residues. Germline CDR1 is ENHRY and CDR2 is SYGVKD. With V trimmed by 6 bases and J by 5 bases, 10 bases remained unmatched. This CDR3 reads CAISGDRDQDEQYF. CDR3 nucleotide sequence: TGTGCCATCAGCGGAGACAGGGATCAAGACGAGCAGTACTTC.